This TCR beta chain was sequenced for a study of OX40 agonist ivuxolimab in advanced cancers. Study summary: Head and neck, renal cell, melanoma or hepatocellular carcinoma were the cancers that dose-escalation patients had. Study observations and caveats: Clonal expansion by week 6 occurred in CD4+ and CD8+ blood T cells (at 0.1 to 3.0 mg/kg).

The V and J ends lost 3 bases and 4 bases respectively, with 7 bases between them. CDR3 size: 13 residues. Germline CDR1 reads LNHDA; CDR2 reads SQIVND (reference sequence). Notes on this clone: The antigen remains undetermined.

Sequencing was performed with immunoSEQ multiplex PCR; in TCRdb, only in-frame clones are kept and a portion is missing. This sample carries approximately 74,000 clones, about 80% of them seen once, and the ten largest clones take roughly 5.8%. The sequence came from an adult with an advanced solid tumor such as melanoma, head and neck, liver or kidney cancer. This material consisted of CD4+ or CD8+ T cells sorted from blood, taken in a trial of the OX40 agonist ivuxolimab. The chain links TRBV19 to TRBJ1-5; D remains unclear. CDR3 in amino acids: CASSISVNQPQHF. In DNA, the CDR3 is TGTGCCAGTAGTATTTCGGTGAATCAGCCCCAGCATTTT.